The clone carrying this TCR beta chain is a singleton in its sample. The data are from a study of blood T cell repertoires in COVID-19. Study context: Samples taken during acute and convalescent COVID-19 were collected in the United States, Italy and Spain. The cDNA or gDNA used as material had been derived from T cells, B-cell-depleted T cells, or PBMCs.

The V gene's germline CDR1 is SGHRS and CDR2 YFSETQ. Trimming left V 2 bases short and J 6 bases short, with 20 bases between. The CDR3 is made up of 16 amino acids. Methods used by the authors: Nucleated cell number was recorded as an estimate derived from reference gene primer amplification. Sequenced by immunoSEQ multiplex PCR; TCRdb stores in-frame clones only, minus some. Clone size and the V and J calls come from that table; the DNA yielded D and trimming. The sample carries under 200,000 clones, approximately 88% recorded once. The source of this sequence is a man in his late teens or twenties with active or convalescent COVID-19. The specimen sequenced was peripheral blood. The chain joins TRBV5-1 to TRBJ1-1, with D perhaps matching TRBD1 (5 bases). The CDR3 DNA sequence: TGCGCCAGCAGCTTTGGCTCAGGGACTTTGGATTCTGAAGCTTTCTTT. This gives the protein CASSFGSGTLDSEAFF.